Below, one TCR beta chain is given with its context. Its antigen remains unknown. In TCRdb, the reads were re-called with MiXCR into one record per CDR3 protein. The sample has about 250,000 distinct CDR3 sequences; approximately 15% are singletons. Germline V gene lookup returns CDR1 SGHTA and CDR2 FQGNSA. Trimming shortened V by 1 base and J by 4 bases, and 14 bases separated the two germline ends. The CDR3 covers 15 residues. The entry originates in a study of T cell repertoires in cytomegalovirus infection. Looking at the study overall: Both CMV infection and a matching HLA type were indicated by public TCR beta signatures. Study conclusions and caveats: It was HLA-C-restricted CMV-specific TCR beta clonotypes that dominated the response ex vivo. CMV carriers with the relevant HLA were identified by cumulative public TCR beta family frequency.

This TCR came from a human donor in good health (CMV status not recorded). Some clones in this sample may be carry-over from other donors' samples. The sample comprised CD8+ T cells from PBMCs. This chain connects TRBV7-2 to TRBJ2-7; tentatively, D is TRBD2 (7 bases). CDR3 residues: CASSLGGGGQYEQYF. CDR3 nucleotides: TGTGCCAGCAGCTTAGGGGGCGGGGGCCAGTACGAGCAGTACTTC.